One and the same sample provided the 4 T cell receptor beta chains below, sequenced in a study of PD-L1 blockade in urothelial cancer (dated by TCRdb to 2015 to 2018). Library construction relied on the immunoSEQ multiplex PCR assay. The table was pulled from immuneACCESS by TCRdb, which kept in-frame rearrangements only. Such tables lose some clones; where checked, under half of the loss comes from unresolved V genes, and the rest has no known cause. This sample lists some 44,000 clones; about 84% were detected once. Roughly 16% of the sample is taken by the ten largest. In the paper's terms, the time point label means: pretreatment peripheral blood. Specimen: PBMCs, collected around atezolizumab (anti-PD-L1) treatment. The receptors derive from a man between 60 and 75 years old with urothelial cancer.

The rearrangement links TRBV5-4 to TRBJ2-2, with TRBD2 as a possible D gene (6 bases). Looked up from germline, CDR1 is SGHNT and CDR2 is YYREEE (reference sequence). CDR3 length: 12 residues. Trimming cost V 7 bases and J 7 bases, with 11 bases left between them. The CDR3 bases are TGTGCCAGCTCGCGGGATGGCGGGGAGCTGTTTTTT. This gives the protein CASSRDGGELFF. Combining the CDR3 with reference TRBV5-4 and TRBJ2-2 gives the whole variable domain ETGVTQSPTHLIKTRGQQVTLRCSSQSGHNTVSWYQQALGQGPQFIFQYYREEENGRGNFPPRFSGLQFPNYSSELNVNALELDDSALYLCASSRDGGELFFGEGSRLTVL.

The chain's CDR3 is CASSYRQLSSYEQYF. DNA for the CDR3: TGCGCCAGCAGCTACCGACAGTTAAGCTCCTACGAGCAGTACTTC. The V and J genes are TRBV4-1 and TRBJ2-7; D might be TRBD1 (5 bases). CDR3 length: 15 amino acids. CDR1 and CDR2 from the germline V gene are MGHRA and YSYEKL. Trimming removed 5 bases from V and 0 bases from J, with 14 bases in between.

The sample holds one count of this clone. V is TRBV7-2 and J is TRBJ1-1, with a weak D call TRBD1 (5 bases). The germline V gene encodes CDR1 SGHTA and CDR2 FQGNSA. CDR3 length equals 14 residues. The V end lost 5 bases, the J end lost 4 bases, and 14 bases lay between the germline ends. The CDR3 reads CASSLGRRGTEAFF. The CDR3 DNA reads TGTGCCAGCAGCCTGGGCCGGAGGGGCACTGAAGCTTTCTTT.

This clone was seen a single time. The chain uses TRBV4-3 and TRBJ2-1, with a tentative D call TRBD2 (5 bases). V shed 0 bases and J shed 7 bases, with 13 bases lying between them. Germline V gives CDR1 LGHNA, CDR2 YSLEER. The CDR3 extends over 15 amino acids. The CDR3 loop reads CASSQESRSGNEQFF. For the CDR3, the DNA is TGCGCCAGCAGCCAAGAGTCGCGAAGCGGAAATGAGCAGTTCTTC.